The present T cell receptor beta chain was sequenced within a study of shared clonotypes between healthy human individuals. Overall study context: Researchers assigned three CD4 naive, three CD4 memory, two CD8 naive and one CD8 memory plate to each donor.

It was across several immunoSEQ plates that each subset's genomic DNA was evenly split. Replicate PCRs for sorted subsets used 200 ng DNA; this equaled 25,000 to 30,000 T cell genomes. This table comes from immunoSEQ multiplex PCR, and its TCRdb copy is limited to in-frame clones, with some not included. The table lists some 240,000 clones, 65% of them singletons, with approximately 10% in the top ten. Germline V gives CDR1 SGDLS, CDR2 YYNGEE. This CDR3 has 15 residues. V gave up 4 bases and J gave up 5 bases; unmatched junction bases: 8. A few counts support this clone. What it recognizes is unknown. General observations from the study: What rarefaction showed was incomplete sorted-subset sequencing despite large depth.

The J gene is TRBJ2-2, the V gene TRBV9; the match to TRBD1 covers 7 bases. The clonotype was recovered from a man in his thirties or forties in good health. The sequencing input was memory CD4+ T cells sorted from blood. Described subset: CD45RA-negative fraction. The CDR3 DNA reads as TGTGCCAGCAGCCGCGACAGGGCTGGGACCGGGGAGCTGTTTTTT. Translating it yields CASSRDRAGTGELFF.